This TCR beta chain is from a study of blood T cell repertoires in COVID-19. Study as a whole: Samples came from the United States, Italy and Spain, spanning acute and convalescent COVID-19.

Sequencing was performed with immunoSEQ multiplex PCR; in TCRdb, only in-frame clones are kept and a portion is missing. Among about 250,000 clones listed, almost 85% were seen once. The sample was PBMCs or T cells enriched from blood (not recorded which). This clonotype originated in a woman between 45 and 65 years old with acute COVID-19.

Here the CDR3 DNA reads TGTGCCAGCTCACCCGGGACAGGGATTTTGAACACTGAAGCTTTCTTT. This sequence encodes CASSPGTGILNTEAFF. The chain joins TRBV18 to TRBJ1-1; 9 bases agree with TRBD1. Trimming cost V 3 bases and J 0 bases; bases outside gene matches: 5. The CDR3 contains 16 residues. Per germline, CDR1 KGHSH and CDR2 LQKENI.